The present T cell receptor beta chain was sequenced within a study of early T cells in non-severe SARS-CoV-2 infection. Study at large: Investigators sequenced bulk RNA drawn from unsorted whole blood, and chains remained unpaired.

Remarks on this clonotype: Its specificity is unknown.

Regarding the study as a whole: VDJdb matching skewed toward anti-spike CD8 responses, missing private and CD4 specificities.

Researchers attached unique molecular identifiers to individual cDNA molecules. TCRdb ran MiXCR on the 5' RACE reads and lists one entry per CDR3 protein. The table shows tens of thousands of distinct CDR3 sequences, with more than 10% occurring only once. The sequencing here drew on whole blood, taken at baseline. The clonotype originates from an adult who was a healthcare worker with PCR-confirmed SARS-CoV-2 infection or an uninfected control (not recorded which).

The CDR3: CASSYGGSAGEAFF. The CDR3 bases are TGTGCCAGCAGTTACGGCGGGTCGGCGGGTGAAGCTTTCTTT. V and J are TRBV6-5 and TRBJ1-1; D gene uncertain. The germline CDR1 and CDR2 sequences are MNHEY and SVGAGI. The CDR3 has 14 residues. Trimming removed 2 bases at V and 7 bases at J, with 14 bases between.